This TCR beta chain derives from a study of blood T cell repertoires in COVID-19. Turning to the study itself: Whether acute or convalescent, the COVID-19 samples came from the United States, Italy and Spain. PBMCs, B-cell-depleted T cells, or T cells provided the cDNA or gDNA that made up the material.

Per the authors' pipeline: Nucleated cell counts were estimated from reference gene primer amplification. Sequenced by immunoSEQ multiplex PCR; TCRdb stores in-frame clones only, minus some. For V, J and clone size, that table is used; D and trimming come from the DNA. The sample lists over 85,000 clones, about 85% seen once, with approximately 3.9% in the top ten. The sample consisted of peripheral blood. The clonotype originates from a man aged 55 to 70 with acute or convalescent COVID-19.

CDR3 DNA sequence: TGTGCCAGCAGCTTAGCGCAGAGACAGGGGGGTGGCTACACCTTC. Its protein product is CASSLAQRQGGGYTF. The rearrangement uses TRBV7-2 and TRBJ1-2, with 9 bases identical to TRBD1. The CDR3 is 15 residues long. From germline, CDR1 is SGHTA and CDR2 FQGNSA. V shed 0 bases and J 7 bases; nucleotides not matched to a gene: 6.